This T cell receptor (beta chain) was retrieved from a study of OX40 agonist ivuxolimab in advanced cancers. At the level of the study: With a range of 23 to 79, age averaged about 59 years, and around 83% were male.

The germline V gene has CDR1 MNHEY and CDR2 SMNVEV (reference sequence). V lost 2 bases and J lost 1; bases outside the gene matches: 4. This CDR3 comprises 15 residues. Method: immunoSEQ multiplex PCR; TCRdb's copy keeps in-frame clones and lacks some. The profile shows about 69,000 clones, roughly 83% of them singletons. The TCR comes from an adult with an advanced solid tumor such as melanoma, head and neck, liver or kidney cancer. J is TRBJ1-2 and V is TRBV27, with 7 bases that match TRBD1. The sequencing used CD4+ or CD8+ T cells sorted from blood, collected in a trial of the OX40 agonist ivuxolimab. CDR3 sequence: CASSLKGQSNYGYTF. CDR3 in DNA: TGTGCCAGCAGTTTAAAGGGACAGAGTAACTATGGCTACACCTTC.